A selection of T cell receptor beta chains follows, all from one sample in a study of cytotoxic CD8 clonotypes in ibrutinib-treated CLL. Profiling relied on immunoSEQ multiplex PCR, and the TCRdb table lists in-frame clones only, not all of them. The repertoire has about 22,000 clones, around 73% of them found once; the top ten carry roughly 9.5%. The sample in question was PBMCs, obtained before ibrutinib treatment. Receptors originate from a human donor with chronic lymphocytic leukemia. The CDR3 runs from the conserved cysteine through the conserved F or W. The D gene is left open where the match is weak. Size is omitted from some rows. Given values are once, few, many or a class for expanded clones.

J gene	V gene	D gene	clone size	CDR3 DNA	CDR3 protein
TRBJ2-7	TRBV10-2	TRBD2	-	TGCGCCAGCAGGAGGACTAGCGGGAGGGCCGGGACCTACGAGCAGTACTTC	CASRRTSGRAGTYEQYF
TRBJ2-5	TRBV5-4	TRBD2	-	TGTGCCAGCAGCTTGAGGCTAGCGGGATTAGAGACCCAGTACTTC	CASSLRLAGLETQYF
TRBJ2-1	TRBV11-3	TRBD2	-	TGTGCCAGCAGCTTAGGACGCAGGACTAGCGCCTACAATGAGCAGTTCTTC	CASSLGRRTSAYNEQFF
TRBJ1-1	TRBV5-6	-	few	TGTGCCAGCAGCTTGACAGGGTATGGAACTGAAGCTTTCTTT	CASSLTGYGTEAFF
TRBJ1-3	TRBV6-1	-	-	TGTGCCAGCAGTGATGGCGCTGGAAACACCATATATTTT	CASSDGAGNTIYF
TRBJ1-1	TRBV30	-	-	TGTGCCTGGGAAGGGAGATGGCAAACGAACACTGAAGCTTTCTTT	CAWEGRWQTNTEAFF
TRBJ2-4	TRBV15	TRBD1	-	TGTGCCACCAGCAGAGAGGGACAGGGGGCGTCTGGGAACATTCAGTACTTC	CATSREGQGASGNIQYF
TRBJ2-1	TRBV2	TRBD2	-	TGTGCCAGCAGGCCGACTAGCGGGAGTTCCTACAATGAGCAGTTCTTC	CASRPTSGSSYNEQFF
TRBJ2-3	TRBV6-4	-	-	TGTGCCAGCATTCTCGGAAGATTTAGCACAGATACGCAGTATTTT	CASILGRFSTDTQYF
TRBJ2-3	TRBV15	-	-	TGTGCCACCAGCAGAGATTCCCGGAGCAGGTGGGAAGCTCCCACAGATACGCAGTATTTT	CATSRDSRSRWEAPTDTQYF
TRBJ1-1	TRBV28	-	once	TGTGCCAGCAGGAGGACTACCGGGACATACAACACTGAAGCTTTCTTT	CASRRTTGTYNTEAFF
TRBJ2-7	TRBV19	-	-	TGTGCCAGTAGTCAACGGAGGGAGACTGACGAGCAGTACTTC	CASSQRRETDEQYF
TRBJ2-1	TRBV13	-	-	TGTGCCAGCAGCTTAAGTACTGGCGTAGGGTACAATGAGCAGTTCTTC	CASSLSTGVGYNEQFF
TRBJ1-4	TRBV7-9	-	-	TGTGCCAGCAGCTTAGGGGGGTACTCTGAAAAACTGTTTTTT	CASSLGGYSEKLFF
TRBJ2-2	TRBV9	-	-	TGTGCCAGCAGCGTATGGAACACCGGGGAGCTGTTTTTT	CASSVWNTGELFF
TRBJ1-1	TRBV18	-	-	TGTGCCAGCTCACCATACCGGGGGGCTGAAGCTTTCTTT	CASSPYRGAEAFF
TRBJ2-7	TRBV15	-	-	TGTGCCACCAGCCCGGAGGTTGGGGGATACGAGCAGTACTTC	CATSPEVGGYEQYF
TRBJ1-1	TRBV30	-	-	TGTGCCCGTGGAGGAGGGCAGAACACTGAAGCTTTCTTT	CARGGGQNTEAFF
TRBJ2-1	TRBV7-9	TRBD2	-	TGTGCCAGCAGCTTTGGGCTAGCGGGAGAGGGGTACAATGAGCAGTTCTTC	CASSFGLAGEGYNEQFF
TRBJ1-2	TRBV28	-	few	TGTGCCAGCAGTTTATTACGGACCTATGGCTACACCTTC	CASSLLRTYGYTF
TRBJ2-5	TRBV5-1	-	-	TGCGCCAGCAGCTTGGGGGGCGTGCAGGGAGAGACCCAGTACTTC	CASSLGGVQGETQYF
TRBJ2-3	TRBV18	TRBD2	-	TGTGCCAGCTCACCCGGGCTAGCGGGAGTGTTCGCAGATACGCAGTATTTT	CASSPGLAGVFADTQYF
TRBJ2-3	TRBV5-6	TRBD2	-	TGTGCCAGCAGCTTGGAGCGTGGGCTAGCGGGAATCACAGATACGCAGTATTTT	CASSLERGLAGITDTQYF
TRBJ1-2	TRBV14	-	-	TGTGCCAGCAGCGAAACAGGGTTGGATGGCTACACCTTC	CASSETGLDGYTF
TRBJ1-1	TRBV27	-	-	TGTGCCAGCAGTTTATCGGCCTCGGGCGGGATGAACACTGAAGCTTTCTTT	CASSLSASGGMNTEAFF
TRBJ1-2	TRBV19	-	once	TGTGCCAGTAGTATAGGCTCCGTCAAGAACTATGGCTACACCTTC	CASSIGSVKNYGYTF
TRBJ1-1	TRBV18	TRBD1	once	TGTGCCAGCTCACCGACAGGGGCGCGCGCTGAAGCTTTCTTT	CASSPTGARAEAFF
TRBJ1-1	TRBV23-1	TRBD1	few	TGCGCCAGCACCTTTAAGGACAGGGACACTGAAGCTTTCTTT	CASTFKDRDTEAFF
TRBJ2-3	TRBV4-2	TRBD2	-	TGTGCCAGCAGCCAAGATTTAACTAGCGGGAGAAGCACGCAGTATTTT	CASSQDLTSGRSTQYF
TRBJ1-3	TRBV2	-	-	TGTGCCAGCAGTGGACGGGGGGCCTCTGGAAACACCATATATTTT	CASSGRGASGNTIYF
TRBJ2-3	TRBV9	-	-	TGTGCCAGCAGCGTAGCTCACCGGGGGGATACGCAGTATTTT	CASSVAHRGDTQYF
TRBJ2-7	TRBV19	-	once	TGTGCCAGTAGTATAGTCACAGGTTCCTACGAGCAGTACTTC	CASSIVTGSYEQYF
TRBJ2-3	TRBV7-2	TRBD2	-	TGTGCCAGCAGCCCTACCACTAGCGGCACAGATACGCAGTATTTT	CASSPTTSGTDTQYF
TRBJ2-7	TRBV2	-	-	TGTGCCAGCAGTGTCAACGAGCAGTACTTC	CASSVNEQYF
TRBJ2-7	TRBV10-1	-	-	TGCGCCAGCAGTGGCAGATCGCCTCCCTACGAGCAGTACTTC	CASSGRSPPYEQYF
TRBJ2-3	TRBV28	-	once	TGTGCCAGCAGTTTATACTCACGAGATACGCAGTATTTT	CASSLYSRDTQYF
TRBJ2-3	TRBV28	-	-	TGTGCCAGCAGTCCTGGACTTTTCGCCGCCCGGGGCACAGATACGCAGTATTTT	CASSPGLFAARGTDTQYF
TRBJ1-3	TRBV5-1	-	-	TGCGCCAGCAGCTTGGGGCCAGGGAATGGAAACACCATATATTTT	CASSLGPGNGNTIYF
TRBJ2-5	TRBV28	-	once	TGTGCCAGCAGTCCCACCCAGCCTGGACTTCAAGAGACCCAGTACTTC	CASSPTQPGLQETQYF
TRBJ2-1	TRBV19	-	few	TGTGCCAGTAGTACGACAAGTACCTACAATGAGCAGTTCTTC	CASSTTSTYNEQFF
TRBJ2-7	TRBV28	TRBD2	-	TGTGCCAGCAGCATCCCCCTCAGGGGTCTCGGACTAGCGGGACTCGCCTACGAGCAGTACTTC	CASSIPLRGLGLAGLAYEQYF
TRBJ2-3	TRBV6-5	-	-	TGTGCCAGCAGTTACCCAGGGGCAGGAGATACGCAGTATTTT	CASSYPGAGDTQYF
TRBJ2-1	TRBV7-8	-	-	TGTGCCAGCAGCTTACGTAGTCAGGGAACCTACAATGAGCAGTTCTTC	CASSLRSQGTYNEQFF
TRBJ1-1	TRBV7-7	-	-	TGTGCCAGCTCCAGTGGGAGGAACACTGAAGCTTTCTTT	CASSSGRNTEAFF
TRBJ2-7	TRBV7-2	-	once	TGTGCCAGCAGCAACGGGATCTCAGGGGAGCAGTACTTC	CASSNGISGEQYF
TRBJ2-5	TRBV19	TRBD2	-	TGTGCCAGTAGTATGAGCGGCGGGAGGGCCCAAGAGACCCAGTACTTC	CASSMSGGRAQETQYF
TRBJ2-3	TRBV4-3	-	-	TGCGCCAGCAGCCAAGAGGGTCCTCACGGCACAGATACGCAGTATTTT	CASSQEGPHGTDTQYF
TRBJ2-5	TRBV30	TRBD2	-	TGTGCCTGGAGTGGCGGGGGGCGCGGGGAGACCCAGTACTTC	CAWSGGGRGETQYF